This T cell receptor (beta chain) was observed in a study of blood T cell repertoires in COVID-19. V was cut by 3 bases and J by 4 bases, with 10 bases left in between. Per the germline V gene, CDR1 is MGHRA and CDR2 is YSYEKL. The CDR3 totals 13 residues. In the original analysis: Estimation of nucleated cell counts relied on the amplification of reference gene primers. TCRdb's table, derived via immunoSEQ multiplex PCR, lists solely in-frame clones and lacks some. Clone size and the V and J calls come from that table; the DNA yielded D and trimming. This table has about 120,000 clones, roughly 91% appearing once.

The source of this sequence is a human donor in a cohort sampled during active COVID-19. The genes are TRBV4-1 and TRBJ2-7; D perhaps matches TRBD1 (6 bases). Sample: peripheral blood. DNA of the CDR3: TGCGCCAGCAGCCACAGGACAGCTTACGAGCAGTACTTC. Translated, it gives CASSHRTAYEQYF.